This TCR beta chain was identified during a study of T cell responses to AZD1222 COVID-19 vaccine (dated by TCRdb to the early 2020s). Context from the whole study: TCR sequencing was performed for about 240 trial participants, of whom about 200 were given two doses of AZD1222 and about 25 were given two doses of MenACWY control vaccine. Trial participants were enrolled into age subgroups of 18-55, 56-69 and 70-plus years, which contained about 150, 27 and 61 TCR-sequenced participants, respectively.

As concerns this clone: Its antigen is still unknown. It has no much larger one-base neighbor in the sample; base qualities were not kept.

V was cut back by 0 bases and J by 3 bases, leaving a gap of 16 bases between them. Measured from the cysteine to the phenylalanine, the CDR3 is 17 residues long. CDR3 DNA is the only sequence kept; it has 51 bases, read in frame from the first base. The CDR1 and CDR2 encoded by the germline V gene are MGHRA and YSYEKL. What the study reported, not specific to this receptor: Most participants were white British and females outnumbered males, and the authors suggested that clonal diversity may have been underestimated. The whole spike protein was spanned by vaccine-associated CD4 TCRs, and dominant responses were seen in regions 160-218 and 743-854. Only five or six AZD1222 recipients were SARS-CoV-2 seropositive at baseline, limiting conclusions about previously exposed vaccinees. The 56-69-year group was small, and its depth increase did not reach significance, likely because of low power. Spike-specific TCR breadth and depth rose significantly after two AZD1222 doses compared with day 0 and with MenACWY recipients. Nearly half of unique spike-specific TCRs reportedly recognized epitopes outside regions mutated in the B.1.351 and B.1.1.7 variants. Because no day 14 peak-response samples were available, the repertoires could be characterized only after the peak T cell response.

The CDR3 regions of human TCRbeta chains were analyzed by immunosequencing. On the authors' methods: Repertoire TCRs were checked for matches against a reference library of SARS-CoV-2-specific TCRs that had been generated using the MIRA antigen-specificity platform. Breadth meant the fraction of unique TCRs that were SARS-CoV-2-associated, whereas depth meant the fraction of total T cells that were SARS-CoV-2-associated. Using the MIRA data, each spike-specific TCR was mapped to the spike region that the TCR reacts to and placed in a CD4 or CD8 class. Log10-transformed breadth and depth values were compared by one-way ANOVA with Sidak's multiple comparisons tests. The table comes from immuneACCESS by way of TCRdb, which keeps in-frame sequences with V and J called. Part of the clones is missing from these tables; in studies checked, under half for an unresolved V gene and the rest for unknown reasons. From that table come the V and J calls and clone size; the DNA was used to work out D and trimming. The sample records about 47,000 clones, approximately 80% of which are singletons. The ten largest clones capture 20% of the sample.

The label giving this sample's time point can be read as: baseline before first vaccination. The treatment or condition label, as the study defines it: meningococcal conjugate vaccine given as trial control. The vaccinee samples were drawn from two UK trials, COV001 and COV002, one of which was a single-blind randomized controlled phase 2/3 trial testing AZD1222 (ChAdOx1 nCoV-19) in healthy adults. For TCRbeta chain sequencing, PBMC samples were collected from trial participants at day 0 and at day 28 after the second dose. The rearrangement joined TRBV4-1 to TRBJ2-3; the D gene is unclear. This clonotype originated in an adult in good health. Here the sequenced sample was peripheral blood, taken on day 0 of MenACWY control vaccination. The CDR3 protein is CASSQDFVGFGTDTQYF. The sequence in DNA is TGCGCCAGCAGCCAAGATTTTGTCGGATTTGGGACAGATACGCAGTATTTT.